This T cell receptor (beta chain) was recovered during a study of blood T cell repertoires in COVID-19. About the study: T cells, B-cell-depleted T cells, or PBMCs provided the cDNA or gDNA that served as material.

Only in-frame clones appear in the TCRdb table, and some are missing; sequencing was by immunoSEQ multiplex PCR. The sample lists approximately 200,000 clones; more than 75% were seen once. Germline assignment: CDR1 LGHDT and CDR2 YNNKEL (reference sequence). The CDR3 length is 13 residues. V was pared by 0 bases and J by 6 bases, with 9 bases between. The J gene is TRBJ2-7, the V gene TRBV3-1 (or the pseudogene TRBV3-2), with a weak D call TRBD1 (6 bases). The specimen sequenced was peripheral blood. The clonotype was recovered from a man aged 35-49 years with acute or convalescent COVID-19. The CDR3, as DNA: TGTGCCAGCAGCCAAGATCGGACAGCCGAGCAGTACTTC. Translating it yields CASSQDRTAEQYF.